This TCR beta chain was documented in a study of a mutant IDH1 vaccine in newly diagnosed glioma. The wider study: Visit V12 was at week 35; visit V13 was at week 47.

As for this clone: The antigen remains undetermined.

The time point: week 35, safety follow-up. With topical imiquimod, each dose of the vaccine consisted of 300 ug of mutant IDH1 20-mer peptide. The assay was immunoSEQ multiplex PCR, and TCRdb's table has in-frame clones only and misses some. The top ten hold 2% of the sample, which has tens of thousands of clones, around 90% seen once. This CDR3 comprises 11 residues. Germline V gives CDR1 SNHLY, CDR2 FYNNEI. V lost 2 bases and J lost 3, with 1 base in between. The V and J genes are TRBV2 and TRBJ1-2; D is ambiguous. Sequencing was performed on PBMCs, taken from a glioma patient whose treatment included an IDH1 peptide vaccine. The sequence derives from a young man with glioma. CDR3 coding DNA: TGTGCCAGCAGTGAACACTATGGCTACACCTTC. Protein sequence: CASSEHYGYTF. Based on the CDR3 plus reference TRBV2 and TRBJ1-2, the full variable domain is EPEVTQTPSHQVTQMGQEVILRCVPISNHLYFYWYRQILGQKVEFLVSFYNNEISEKSEIFDDQFSVERPDGSNFTLKIRSTKLEDSAMYFCASSEHYGYTFGSGTRLTVV.